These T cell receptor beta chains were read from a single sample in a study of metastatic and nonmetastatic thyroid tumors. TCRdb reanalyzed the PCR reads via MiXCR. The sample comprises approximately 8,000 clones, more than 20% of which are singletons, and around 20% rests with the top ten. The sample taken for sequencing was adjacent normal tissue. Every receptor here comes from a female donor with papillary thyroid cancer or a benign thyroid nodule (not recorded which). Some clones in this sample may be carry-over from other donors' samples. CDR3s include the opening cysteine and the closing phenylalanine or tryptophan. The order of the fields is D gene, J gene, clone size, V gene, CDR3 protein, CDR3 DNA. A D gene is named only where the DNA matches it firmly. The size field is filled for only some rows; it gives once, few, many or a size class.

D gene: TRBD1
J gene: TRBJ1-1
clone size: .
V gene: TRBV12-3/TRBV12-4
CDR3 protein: CASSARTGVTEAFF
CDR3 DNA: TGTGCCAGCAGTGCCCGGACAGGGGTTACTGAAGCTTTCTTT

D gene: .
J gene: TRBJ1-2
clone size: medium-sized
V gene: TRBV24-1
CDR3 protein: CATSEVGRSNGYTF
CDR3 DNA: TGTGCCACCAGTGAGGTGGGGCGCAGCAATGGCTACACCTTC

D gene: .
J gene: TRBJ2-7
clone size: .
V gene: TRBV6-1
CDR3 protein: CASIQLQVGEQYF
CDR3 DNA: TGTGCCAGCATCCAACTACAGGTTGGTGAGCAGTACTTC

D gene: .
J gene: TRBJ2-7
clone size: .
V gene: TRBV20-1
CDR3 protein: CSARDPSGATFSYEQYF
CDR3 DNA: TGCAGTGCTAGAGATCCCTCGGGGGCGACCTTCTCCTACGAGCAGTACTTC

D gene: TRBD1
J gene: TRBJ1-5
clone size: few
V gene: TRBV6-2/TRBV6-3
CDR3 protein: CASSSTGGYTSNQPQHF
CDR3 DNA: TGTGCCAGCAGTTCTACAGGGGGGTATACGAGCAATCAGCCCCAGCATTTT

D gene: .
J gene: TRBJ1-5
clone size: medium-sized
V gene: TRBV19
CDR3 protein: CASSMGGYQPQHF
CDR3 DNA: TGTGCCAGTAGTATGGGGGGCTATCAGCCCCAGCATTTT

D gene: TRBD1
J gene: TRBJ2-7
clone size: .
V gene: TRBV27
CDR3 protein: CASSGQGAAYEQYF
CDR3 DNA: TGTGCCAGCAGTGGACAGGGGGCGGCCTACGAGCAGTACTTC

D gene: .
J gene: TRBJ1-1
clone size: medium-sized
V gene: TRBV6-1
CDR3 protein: CASSKDLRNTEAFF
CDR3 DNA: TGTGCCAGCAGTAAGGACCTCCGGAACACTGAAGCTTTCTTT

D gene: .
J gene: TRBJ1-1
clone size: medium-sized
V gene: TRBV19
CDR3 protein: CASSIEGGPNTEAFF
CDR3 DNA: TGTGCCAGTAGTATAGAGGGAGGGCCGAACACTGAAGCTTTCTTT

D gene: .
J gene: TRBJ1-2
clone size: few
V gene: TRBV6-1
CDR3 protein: CASSRTGSYTF
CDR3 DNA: TGTGCCAGCAGTAGAACAGGGAGCTACACCTTC

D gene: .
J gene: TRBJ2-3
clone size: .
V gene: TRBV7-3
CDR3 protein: CASSLKGWASASTDTQYF
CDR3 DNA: TGTGCCAGCAGCTTAAAAGGGTGGGCTAGCGCGAGCACAGATACGCAGTATTTT

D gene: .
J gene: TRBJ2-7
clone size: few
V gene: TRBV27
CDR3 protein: CASSLLNPYEQYF
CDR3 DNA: TGTGCCAGCAGTTTATTGAATCCCTACGAGCAGTACTTC

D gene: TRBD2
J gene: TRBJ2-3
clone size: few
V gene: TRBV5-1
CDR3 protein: CASSSGGRADTQYF
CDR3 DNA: TGCGCCAGCAGCTCCGGCGGGAGGGCAGATACGCAGTATTTT

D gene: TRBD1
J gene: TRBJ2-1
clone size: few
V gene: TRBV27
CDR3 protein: CASSLFIGQGLNEQFF
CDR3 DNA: TGTGCCAGCAGTTTATTTATCGGACAGGGCCTCAATGAGCAGTTCTTC

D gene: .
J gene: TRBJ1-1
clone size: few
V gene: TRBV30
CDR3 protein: CAWRGKGWTEAFF
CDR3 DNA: TGTGCCTGGAGGGGGAAGGGATGGACTGAAGCTTTCTTT

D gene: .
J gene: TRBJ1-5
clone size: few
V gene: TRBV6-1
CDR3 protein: CAGIWVGRDHQPQHF
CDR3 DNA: TGTGCCGGCATTTGGGTGGGGAGAGACCATCAGCCCCAGCATTTT

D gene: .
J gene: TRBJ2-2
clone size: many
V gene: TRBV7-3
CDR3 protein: CASSPGFTGELFF
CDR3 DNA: TGTGCCAGCAGCCCGGGATTCACCGGGGAGCTGTTTTTT

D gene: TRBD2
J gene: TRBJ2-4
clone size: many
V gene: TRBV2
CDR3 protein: CASLRGRAGLAKNIQYF
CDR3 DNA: TGTGCCAGCCTCAGAGGTCGAGCGGGATTAGCCAAAAACATTCAGTACTTC

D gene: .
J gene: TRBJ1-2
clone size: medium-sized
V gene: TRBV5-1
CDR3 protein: CASSLDPSDGYTF
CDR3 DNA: TGCGCCAGCAGCTTGGATCCGAGTGATGGCTACACCTTC

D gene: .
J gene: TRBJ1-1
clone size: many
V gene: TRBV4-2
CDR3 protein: CASSQWTSSSEAFF
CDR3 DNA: TGTGCCAGCAGCCAATGGACGAGTTCCAGTGAAGCTTTCTTT

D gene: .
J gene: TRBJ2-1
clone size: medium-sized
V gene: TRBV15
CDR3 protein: CATSSARALYNEQFF
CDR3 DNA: TGTGCCACCAGCAGTGCCAGGGCCCTCTACAATGAGCAGTTCTTC

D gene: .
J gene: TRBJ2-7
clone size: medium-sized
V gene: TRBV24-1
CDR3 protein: CATSEEDEQYF
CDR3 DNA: TGTGCCACCAGTGAGGAGGACGAGCAGTACTTC

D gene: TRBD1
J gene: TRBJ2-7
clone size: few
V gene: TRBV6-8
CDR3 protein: CASGSPQGIYEQYF
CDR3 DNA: TGTGCCAGCGGCTCCCCACAGGGGATCTACGAGCAGTACTTC

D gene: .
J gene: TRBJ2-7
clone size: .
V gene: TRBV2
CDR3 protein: CASSDDSGSAYEQYF
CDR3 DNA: TGTGCCAGCAGTGACGATAGCGGTTCAGCCTACGAGCAGTACTTC

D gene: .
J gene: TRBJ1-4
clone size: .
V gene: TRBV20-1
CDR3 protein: CSARDIGYADERLFF
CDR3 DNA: TGCAGTGCTAGAGATATCGGTTATGCTGATGAAAGACTGTTTTTT

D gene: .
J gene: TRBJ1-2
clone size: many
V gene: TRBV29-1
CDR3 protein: CSVVLGNGYTF
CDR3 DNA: TGCAGTGTTGTTTTGGGGAACGGCTACACCTTC

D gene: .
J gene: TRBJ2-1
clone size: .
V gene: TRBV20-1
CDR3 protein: CSWASAVPSSYNEQFF
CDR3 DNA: TGCAGTTGGGCCTCTGCGGTCCCGAGCTCCTACAATGAGCAGTTCTTC

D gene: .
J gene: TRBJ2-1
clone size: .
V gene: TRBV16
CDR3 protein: CVSSRRTRGGYNEQFF
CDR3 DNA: TGTGTCAGCAGCCGCAGGACTAGAGGGGGGTACAATGAGCAGTTCTTC

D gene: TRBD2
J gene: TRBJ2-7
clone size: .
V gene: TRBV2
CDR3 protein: CASRQTSYDYEQYF
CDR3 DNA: TGTGCCAGCAGGCAGACTAGCTACGACTACGAGCAGTACTTC

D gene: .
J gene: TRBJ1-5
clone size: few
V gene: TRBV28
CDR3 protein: CASSLGGVRGYQPQHF
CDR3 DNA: TGTGCCAGCAGTTTAGGGGGGGTCCGGGGTTATCAGCCCCAGCATTTT

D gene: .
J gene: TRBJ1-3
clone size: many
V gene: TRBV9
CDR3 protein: CASSSSVASGNTIYF
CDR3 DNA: TGTGCCAGCAGCTCATCCGTCGCCTCTGGAAACACCATATATTTT

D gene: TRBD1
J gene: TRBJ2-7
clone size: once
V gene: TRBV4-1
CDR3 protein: CASSQEGTGAWEQYF
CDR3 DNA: TGCGCCAGCAGCCAAGAGGGGACAGGGGCTTGGGAGCAGTACTTC

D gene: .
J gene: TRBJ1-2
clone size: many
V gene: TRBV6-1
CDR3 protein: CASRDHGQRGYGYTF
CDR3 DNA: TGTGCCAGCAGAGACCATGGGCAACGCGGATATGGCTACACCTTC

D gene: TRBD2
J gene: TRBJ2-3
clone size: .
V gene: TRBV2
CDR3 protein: CASSESKAGGSDTQYF
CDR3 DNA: TGTGCCAGCAGTGAAAGTAAGGCGGGAGGATCGGATACGCAGTATTTT

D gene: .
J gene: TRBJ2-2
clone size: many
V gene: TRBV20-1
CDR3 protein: CSARYGGGSRNGELFF
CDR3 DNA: TGCAGTGCTAGATACGGGGGCGGGAGTCGAAACGGGGAGCTGTTTTTT